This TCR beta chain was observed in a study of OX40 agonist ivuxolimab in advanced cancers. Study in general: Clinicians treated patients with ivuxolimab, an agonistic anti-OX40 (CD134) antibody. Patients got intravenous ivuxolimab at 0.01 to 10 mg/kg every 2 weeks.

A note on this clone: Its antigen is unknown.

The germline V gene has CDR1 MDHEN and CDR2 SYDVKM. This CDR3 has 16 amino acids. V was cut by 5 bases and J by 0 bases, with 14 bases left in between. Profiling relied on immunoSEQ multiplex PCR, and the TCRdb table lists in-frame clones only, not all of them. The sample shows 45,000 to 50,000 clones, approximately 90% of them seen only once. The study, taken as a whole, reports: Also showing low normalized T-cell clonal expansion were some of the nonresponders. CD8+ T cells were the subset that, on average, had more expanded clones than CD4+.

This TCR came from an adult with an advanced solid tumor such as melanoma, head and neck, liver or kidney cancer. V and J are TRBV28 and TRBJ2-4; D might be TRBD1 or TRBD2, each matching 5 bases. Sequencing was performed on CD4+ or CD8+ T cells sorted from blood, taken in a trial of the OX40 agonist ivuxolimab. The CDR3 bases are TGTGCCAGCAGTGTATCTTGGGGGTTAGCCAAAAACATTCAGTACTTC. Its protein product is CASSVSWGLAKNIQYF.